The clone carrying this T cell receptor (beta chain) showed up just once. Before they entered the study, exposed participants had met a COVID-19 case within 2 weeks. Germline lookup yields CDR1 MNHEY and CDR2 SMNVEV (reference sequence). The V gene lost 0 bases and the J gene lost 1 base, with 6 bases spanning the gap. CDR3 size: 14 residues. The data are from a study of blood T cell repertoires in COVID-19. Original analysis: Amplification from reference gene primers served as the basis for estimated nucleated cell counts. Sequencing used immunoSEQ multiplex PCR; TCRdb keeps in-frame clones, though not all of them. V and J calls and clone size are given by that table; D and trimming were obtained from the DNA. Among under 150,000 clones listed, less than 90% were seen once.

The chain is built from TRBV27 and TRBJ1-2, with unresolved D. Specimen: PBMCs or T cells enriched from blood (not recorded which). The TCR was taken from a woman in her fifties or sixties who had been exposed to COVID-19. CDR3 amino acids: CASSLSGLNYGYTF. CDR3 sequence (DNA): TGTGCCAGCAGTTTATCTGGGCTTAACTATGGCTACACCTTC.